This TCR beta chain comes out of a study of radiotherapy plus CTLA-4 blockade in lung cancer (dated by TCRdb to the late 2010s). With respect to the entire study: Among the enrolled patients, about 19% had an objective response, and about 30% reached disease control.

General study outcomes and caveats: After treatment with radiotherapy and ipilimumab, TCR clones that originated in tumors expanded in peripheral blood. The strongest predictors of response were reported to be early dynamic shifts in blood T cell clones along with a rise in serum interferon-beta following radiation.

About this clone itself: This clone's antigen is unknown. Base-call qualities are not available, and no considerably larger clone is one nucleotide away.

The study evaluated CTLA-4 blockade (ipilimumab) given together with focal radiation therapy in patients who had chemo-refractory metastatic non-small-cell lung cancer. Library preparation was by the immunoSEQ multiplex PCR assay. Here the immuneACCESS table is served through TCRdb, limited to in-frame sequences with V and J called. Missing clones are a known gap in these copies; in checked studies unresolved V genes cover under half, and the rest lacks a known reason. Recorded for this sample are 50,000 to 60,000 clones; over 75% of them occurred a single time. Together, the top ten hold 15% to 20% of the sample. Including cysteine and phenylalanine, the CDR3 has 13 amino acids. CDR3 DNA is the only sequence kept; it has 39 bases, read in frame from the first base. CDR1 and CDR2 were assigned from the germline V gene as SGHDT and YYEEEE. At the junction V is shortened by 1 base and J by 4 bases, with 8 bases in between.

Here the chain combines TRBV5-6 and TRBJ2-5, with the D segment identity uncertain. The sequencing used peripheral blood, collected from a patient treated with radiotherapy plus ipilimumab. The TCR sequence derives from a human donor with non-small cell lung cancer who had a complete response to radiotherapy plus ipilimumab. For the CDR3, the sequence is CASSLSVLETQYF. The nucleotides are TGTGCCAGCAGCTTGTCGGTACTAGAGACCCAGTACTTC.